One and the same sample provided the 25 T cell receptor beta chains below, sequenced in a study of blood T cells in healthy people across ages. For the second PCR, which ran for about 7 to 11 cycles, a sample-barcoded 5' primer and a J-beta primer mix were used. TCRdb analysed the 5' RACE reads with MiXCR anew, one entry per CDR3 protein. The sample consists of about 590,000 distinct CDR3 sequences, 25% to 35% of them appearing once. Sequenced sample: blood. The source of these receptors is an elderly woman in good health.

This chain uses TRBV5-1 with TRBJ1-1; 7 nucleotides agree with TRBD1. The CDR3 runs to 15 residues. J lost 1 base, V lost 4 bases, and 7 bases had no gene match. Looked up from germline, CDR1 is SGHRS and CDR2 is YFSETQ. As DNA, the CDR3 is TGCGCCAGCAGCGAAAGAACAGGGGCGAACACTGAAGCTTTCTTT. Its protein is CASSERTGANTEAFF.

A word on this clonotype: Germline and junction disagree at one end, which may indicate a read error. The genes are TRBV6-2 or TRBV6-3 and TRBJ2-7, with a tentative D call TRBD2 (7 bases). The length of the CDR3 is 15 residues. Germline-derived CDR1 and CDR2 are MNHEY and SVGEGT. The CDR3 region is CASSYSGEGGYEQYF. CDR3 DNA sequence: TGTGCCAGTAGTTACTCAGGGGAGGGTGGCTACGAGCAGTACTTC.

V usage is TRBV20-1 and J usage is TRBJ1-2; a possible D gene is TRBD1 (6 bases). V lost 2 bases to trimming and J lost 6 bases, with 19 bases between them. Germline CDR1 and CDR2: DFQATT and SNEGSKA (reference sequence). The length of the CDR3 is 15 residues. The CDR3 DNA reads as TGCAGTGCTAGAAGTATAGGCAGGGGTGGAGATGGCTACACCTTC. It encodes CSARSIGRGGDGYTF.

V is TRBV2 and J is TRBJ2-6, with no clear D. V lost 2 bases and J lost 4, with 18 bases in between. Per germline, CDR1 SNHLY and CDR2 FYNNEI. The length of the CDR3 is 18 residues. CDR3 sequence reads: CASSEFGSWTRGANVLTF. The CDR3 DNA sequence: TGTGCCAGCAGTGAATTCGGCTCGTGGACGAGGGGGGCCAACGTCCTGACTTTC.

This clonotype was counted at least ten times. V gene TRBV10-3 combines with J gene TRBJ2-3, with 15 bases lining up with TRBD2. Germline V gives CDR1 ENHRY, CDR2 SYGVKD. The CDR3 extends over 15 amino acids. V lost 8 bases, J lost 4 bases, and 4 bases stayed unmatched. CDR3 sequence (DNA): TGTGCCATCCGGACTAGCGGGGGGGCTGCAGATACGCAGTATTTT. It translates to CAIRTSGGAADTQYF.

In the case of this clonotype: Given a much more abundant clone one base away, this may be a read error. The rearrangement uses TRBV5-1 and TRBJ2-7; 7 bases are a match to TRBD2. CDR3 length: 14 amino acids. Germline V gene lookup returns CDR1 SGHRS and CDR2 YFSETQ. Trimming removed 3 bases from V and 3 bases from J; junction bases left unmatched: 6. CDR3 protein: CASSWVGGSYEQYF. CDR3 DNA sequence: TGCGCCAGCAGCTGGGTGGGGGGGAGCTACGAGCAGTACTTC.

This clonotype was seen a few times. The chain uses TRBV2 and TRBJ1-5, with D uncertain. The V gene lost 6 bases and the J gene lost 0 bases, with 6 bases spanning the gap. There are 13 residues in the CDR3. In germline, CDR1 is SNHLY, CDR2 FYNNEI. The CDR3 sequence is CASRVISNQPQHF. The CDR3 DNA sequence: TGTGCCAGCAGGGTGATTAGCAATCAGCCCCAGCATTTT.

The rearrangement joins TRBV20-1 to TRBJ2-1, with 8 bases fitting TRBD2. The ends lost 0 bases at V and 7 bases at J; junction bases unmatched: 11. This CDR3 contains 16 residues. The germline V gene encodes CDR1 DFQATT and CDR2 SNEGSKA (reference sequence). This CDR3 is CSARDVTGGPGNEQFF. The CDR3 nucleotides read TGCAGTGCTAGAGATGTAACGGGGGGGCCGGGGAATGAGCAGTTCTTC.

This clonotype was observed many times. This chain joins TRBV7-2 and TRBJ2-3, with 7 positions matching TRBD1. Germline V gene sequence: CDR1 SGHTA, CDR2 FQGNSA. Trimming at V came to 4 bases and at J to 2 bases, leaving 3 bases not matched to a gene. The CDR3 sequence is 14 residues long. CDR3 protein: CASSSGQYTDTQYF. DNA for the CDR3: TGTGCCAGCAGCTCGGGACAGTACACAGATACGCAGTATTTT.

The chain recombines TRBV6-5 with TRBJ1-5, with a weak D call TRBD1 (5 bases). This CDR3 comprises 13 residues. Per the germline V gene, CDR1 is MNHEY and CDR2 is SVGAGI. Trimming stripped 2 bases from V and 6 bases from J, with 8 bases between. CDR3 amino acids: CASSYGGGQPQHF. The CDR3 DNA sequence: TGTGCCAGCAGTTACGGGGGGGGTCAGCCCCAGCATTTT.

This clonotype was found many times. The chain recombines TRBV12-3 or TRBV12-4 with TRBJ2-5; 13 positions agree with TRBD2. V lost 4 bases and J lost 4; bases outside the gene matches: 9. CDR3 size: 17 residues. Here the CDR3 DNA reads TGTGCCAGCAGTTCGACTAGCGGGGGGCCCCCGGGAGAGACCCAGTACTTC. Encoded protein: CASSSTSGGPPGETQYF.

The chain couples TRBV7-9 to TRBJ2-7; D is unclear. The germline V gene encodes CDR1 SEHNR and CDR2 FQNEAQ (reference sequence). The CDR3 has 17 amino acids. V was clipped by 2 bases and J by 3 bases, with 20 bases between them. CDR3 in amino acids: CASSLPDSMGRSYEQYF. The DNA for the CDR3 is TGTGCCAGCAGCTTACCCGACTCCATGGGAAGAAGCTACGAGCAGTACTTC.

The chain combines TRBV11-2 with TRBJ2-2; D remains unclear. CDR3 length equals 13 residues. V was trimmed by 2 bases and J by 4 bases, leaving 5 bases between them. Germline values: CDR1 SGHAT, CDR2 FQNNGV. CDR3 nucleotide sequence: TGTGCCAGCAGCTTAATCCGCACCGGGGAGCTGTTTTTT. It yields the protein CASSLIRTGELFF. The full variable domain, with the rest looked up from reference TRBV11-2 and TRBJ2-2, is EAGVAQSPRYKIIEKRQSVAFWCNPISGHATLYWYQQILGQGPKLLIQFQNNGVVDDSQLPKDRFSAERLKGVDSTLKIQPAKLEDSAVYLCASSLIRTGELFFGEGSRLTVL.

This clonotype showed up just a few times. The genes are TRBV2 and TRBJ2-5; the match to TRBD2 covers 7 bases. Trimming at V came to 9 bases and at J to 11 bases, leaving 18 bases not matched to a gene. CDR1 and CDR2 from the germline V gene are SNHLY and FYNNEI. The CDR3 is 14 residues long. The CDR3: CARGLGWDRGEQYF. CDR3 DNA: TGTGCCAGGGGCCTCGGGTGGGACCGGGGGGAGCAGTACTTC.

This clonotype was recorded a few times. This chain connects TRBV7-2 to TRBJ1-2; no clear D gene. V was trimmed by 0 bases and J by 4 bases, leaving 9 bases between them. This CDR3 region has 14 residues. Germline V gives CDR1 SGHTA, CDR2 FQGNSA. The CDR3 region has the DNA TGTGCCAGCAGCTTAGCGGTACAGTCCTATGGCTACACCTTC. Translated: CASSLAVQSYGYTF.

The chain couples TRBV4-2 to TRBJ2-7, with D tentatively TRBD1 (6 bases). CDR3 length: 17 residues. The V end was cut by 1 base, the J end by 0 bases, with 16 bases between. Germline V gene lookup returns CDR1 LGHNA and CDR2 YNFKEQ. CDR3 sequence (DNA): TGTGCCAGCAGCCAAGGGAGTTGGGGGCCACCCTCCTACGAGCAGTACTTC. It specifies CASSQGSWGPPSYEQYF.

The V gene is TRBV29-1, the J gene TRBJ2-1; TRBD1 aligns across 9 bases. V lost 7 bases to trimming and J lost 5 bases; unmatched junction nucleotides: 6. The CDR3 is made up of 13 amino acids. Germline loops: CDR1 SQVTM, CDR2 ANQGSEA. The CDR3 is CSGGQGIDNEQFF. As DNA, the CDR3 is TGCAGCGGAGGACAGGGGATCGACAATGAGCAGTTCTTC.

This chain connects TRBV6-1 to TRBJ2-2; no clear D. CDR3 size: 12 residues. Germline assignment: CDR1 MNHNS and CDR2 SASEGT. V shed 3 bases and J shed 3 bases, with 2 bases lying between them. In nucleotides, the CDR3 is TGTGCCAGCAGTGAGTACACCGGGGAGCTGTTTTTT. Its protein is CASSEYTGELFF.

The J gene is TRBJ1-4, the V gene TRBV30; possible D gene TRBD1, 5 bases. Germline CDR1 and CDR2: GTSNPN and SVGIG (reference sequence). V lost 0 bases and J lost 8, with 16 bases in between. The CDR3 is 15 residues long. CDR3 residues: CAWSVRGRRDEKLFF. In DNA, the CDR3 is TGTGCCTGGAGTGTAAGGGGCAGGAGAGACGAAAAACTGTTTTTT.

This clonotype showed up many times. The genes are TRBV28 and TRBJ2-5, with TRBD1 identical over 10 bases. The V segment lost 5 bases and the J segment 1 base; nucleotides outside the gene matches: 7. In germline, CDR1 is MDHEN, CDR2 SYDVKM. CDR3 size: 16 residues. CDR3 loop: CASSARDRGPQETQYF. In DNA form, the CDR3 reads TGTGCCAGCAGTGCCCGGGACAGGGGTCCCCAAGAGACCCAGTACTTC.

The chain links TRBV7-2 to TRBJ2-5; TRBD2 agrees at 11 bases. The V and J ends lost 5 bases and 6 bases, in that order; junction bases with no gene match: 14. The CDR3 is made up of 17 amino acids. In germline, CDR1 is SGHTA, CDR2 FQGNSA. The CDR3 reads CASSLGLSGGALKTQYF. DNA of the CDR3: TGTGCCAGCAGCCTCGGGCTTAGCGGGGGGGCCTTGAAGACCCAGTACTTC. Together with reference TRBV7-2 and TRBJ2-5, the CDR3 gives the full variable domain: GAGVSQSPSNKVTEKGKDVELRCDPISGHTALYWYRQSLGQGLEFLIYFQGNSAPDKSGLPSDRFSAERTGGSVSTLTIQRTQQEDSAVYLCASSLGLSGGALKTQYFGPGTRLLVL.

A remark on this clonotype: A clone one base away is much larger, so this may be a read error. In DNA form, the CDR3 reads TGCGCCAGCGGCCAAGATACGGGACAGGGTGCGGGCTACACCTTC. As protein: CASGQDTGQGAGYTF. This chain connects TRBV4-3 to TRBJ1-2; 9 bases are a match to TRBD1. Germline V gene data show CDR1 as LGHNA and CDR2 as YSLEER. The CDR3 length is 15 residues.

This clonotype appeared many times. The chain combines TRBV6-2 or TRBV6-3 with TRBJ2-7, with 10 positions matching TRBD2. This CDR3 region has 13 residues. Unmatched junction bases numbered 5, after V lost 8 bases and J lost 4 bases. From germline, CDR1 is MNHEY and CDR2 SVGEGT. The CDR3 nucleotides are TGTGCCAGCGGCCTAGCGGGGGAATACGAGCAGTACTTC. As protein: CASGLAGEYEQYF.

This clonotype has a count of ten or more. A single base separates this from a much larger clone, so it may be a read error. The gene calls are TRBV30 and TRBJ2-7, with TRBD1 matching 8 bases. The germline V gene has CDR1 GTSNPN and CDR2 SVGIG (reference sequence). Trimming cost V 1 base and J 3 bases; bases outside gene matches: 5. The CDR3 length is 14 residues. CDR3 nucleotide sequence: TGTGCCTGGAGTGGGTCCAGGGGGCGCTACGAGCAGTACTTC. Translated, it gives CAWSGSRGRYEQYF.

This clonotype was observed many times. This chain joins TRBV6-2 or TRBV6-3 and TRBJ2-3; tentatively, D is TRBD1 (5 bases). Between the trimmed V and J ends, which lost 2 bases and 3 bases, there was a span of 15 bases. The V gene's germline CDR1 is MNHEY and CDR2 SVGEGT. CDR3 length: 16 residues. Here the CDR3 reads CASSYETAGWTDTQYF. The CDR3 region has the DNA TGTGCCAGCAGTTACGAGACGGCAGGGTGGACAGATACGCAGTATTTT.